This is a list of T cell receptor beta chains from one sample in a study of T cell changes during pregnancy in multiple sclerosis. Sequenced by immunoSEQ multiplex PCR; TCRdb stores in-frame clones only, minus some. The sample lists tens of thousands of clones, approximately 90% seen once, with approximately 0.9% in the top ten. The input for sequencing was peripheral blood, taken before pregnancy. The receptors here all came from a female donor with multiple sclerosis, enrolled in a pregnancy study. Both conserved end residues are part of each CDR3. Fields, in order: J gene, clone size, V gene, CDR3 protein. A clone size is listed for some rows: how often the clone was seen (once, few, many), or a class if it is expanded.

TRBJ2-7 | . | TRBV2 | CASSEGHRSYEQYF
TRBJ2-7 | . | TRBV5-4 | CASSPGRGSYEQYF
TRBJ1-2 | once | TRBV9 | CASSVGTGVYGYTF
TRBJ1-3 | once | TRBV5-1 | CASSLEQGPGNTIYF
TRBJ2-7 | . | TRBV5-4 | CASSLSRTSGYEQYF
TRBJ2-3 | once | TRBV7-9 | CASSWAGGGTDTQYF
TRBJ1-1 | . | TRBV28 | CATEQQNTEAFF
TRBJ2-3 | . | TRBV9 | CASSVGDRGVVADTQYF
TRBJ1-1 | once | TRBV18 | CASSPDRSVGRGTEAFF
TRBJ2-2 | . | TRBV2 | CASSVRDTNTGELFF
TRBJ1-1 | . | TRBV10-3 | CATRQGGLNTEAFF
TRBJ2-2 | . | TRBV6-5 | CASTQRAGELFF
TRBJ1-2 | . | TRBV6-1 | CASSGTGLNYGYTF
TRBJ2-7 | . | TRBV12-2 | CASRPGWGAHEQYF
TRBJ1-1 | once | TRBV7-6 | CASSLSGTGGRNTEAFF
TRBJ2-1 | . | TRBV28 | CASDEGSGSYNEQFF
TRBJ2-2 | . | TRBV7-3 | CASSPGLSYTGELFF
TRBJ2-1 | . | TRBV11-2 | CASSLSASGANEQFF
TRBJ1-5 | . | TRBV28 | CASLTPGQQPQHF
TRBJ2-1 | . | TRBV28 | CASRLLAGATYNEQFF
TRBJ2-7 | . | TRBV2 | CASSRLRQGADEQYF
TRBJ1-5 | . | TRBV19 | CASSIVARGWNQPQHF
TRBJ1-2 | . | TRBV29-1 | CSVEDRPDREPFGYTF
TRBJ1-1 | . | TRBV5-1 | CASSLGGNTEAFF
TRBJ2-2 | . | TRBV18 | CASSPSTSHGAGELFF
TRBJ2-2 | . | TRBV7-9 | CASSLEGDTGELFF